This entry is about one T cell receptor (beta chain). In germline, CDR1 is ENHRY, CDR2 SYGVKD. V was clipped by 7 bases and J by 5 bases, with 18 bases between them. The CDR3 runs to 15 residues. This entry comes from a study of cytomegalovirus exposure and HLA in healthy donors. Overall study context: Some 85 million unique TCRs from HLA-typed donors were held in an early data release.

The primer mix had 60 Vbeta and 13 Jbeta primers. Authors' data handling: Unique TCR beta chains totaled some 80 million in a later count, with around 10 million of them shared. TCRdb's copy holds only in-frame clones and misses some; the assay was immunoSEQ multiplex PCR. D and trimming come from the DNA, and the V and J calls and clone size come from that table. The sample yields about 110,000 clones, around two thirds seen once. Sequencing input: PBMCs. The clonotype comes from a man aged 50 to 60 in good health and CMV-seropositive. The chain links TRBV10-3 to TRBJ2-1, with TRBD1 as a possible D gene (6 bases). The CDR3 DNA follows: TGTGCCATCACAAAGAGCAATACAGGGAACAATGAGCAGTTCTTC. This translates into CAITKSNTGNNEQFF.